This record looks at one TCR beta chain sequence and its context. Its antigen remains unidentified. These data belong to a study of cytomegalovirus exposure and HLA in healthy donors. The PCR used 60 Vbeta and 13 Jbeta primers. Repertoires were generated with immunoSEQ multiplex PCR, while TCRdb's copy carries only in-frame clones and drops some. Of around 61,000 clones listed, around 68% are singletons. Broader study findings: It was taken for granted in presence/absence analyses that sequencing depth across donors was roughly uniform. The number of N-insertions in an Asian-associated ancestry cluster was reportedly below the approximately 700-donor mean in a later analysis. Later on, a genetic analysis was performed. It linked a missense variant in DCLRE1C with V- and J-gene trimming of TCR beta.

Trimming cost V 6 bases and J 3 bases, with 14 bases left between them. The CDR3 runs to 14 residues. The germline V gene encodes CDR1 MNHEY and CDR2 SMNVEV (reference sequence). Material for sequencing was PBMCs. The TCR was taken from a man in his forties in good health and CMV-seropositive. This chain uses TRBV27 with TRBJ1-1; no firm D call. CDR3 loop: CASRTRAGDTEAFF. In DNA form, the CDR3 reads TGTGCCAGCAGGACCCGGGCCGGGGACACTGAAGCTTTCTTT.